This T cell receptor beta chain was obtained from a study of control samples from healthy donors and cancer patients. Clones were read by immunoSEQ multiplex PCR, and TCRdb kept only the in-frame ones, dropping some. The sample lists around 130,000 clones, approximately 94% occurring once. Germline V gives CDR1 SGHTA, CDR2 FQGNSA. Trimming cost V 3 bases and J 5 bases, with 13 bases left between them. The CDR3 is 14 residues long. Sequencing was performed on PBMCs. This receptor was obtained from a man aged 45-65 years with head and neck cancer. This chain links TRBV7-2 with TRBJ2-5; D not certain. CDR3 coding DNA: TGTGCCAGCAGCTTGGCTAACGTCCGGGAGACCCAGTACTTC. Amino acid sequence: CASSLANVRETQYF.